These T cell receptor beta chains were read from a single sample in a study of cytomegalovirus exposure and HLA in healthy donors. The data were produced by immunoSEQ multiplex PCR, yet TCRdb's version contains in-frame clones alone and is incomplete. The sample consists of 150,000 to 200,000 clones, about 62% of them appearing once. The sample consisted of PBMCs. Receptors originate from a man aged 40-49 years in good health and CMV-seronegative. Both conserved end residues are part of each CDR3. D genes are given only for firm matches. Where a row states a size, it is once, few, many or the class of an expanded clone; other rows omit it.

d_call j_call clone_size v_call cdr3_aa cdr3_nt
TRBD1 TRBJ1-2 . TRBV12-5 CASVSTGNGYTF TGTGCTAGTGTCTCGACAGGGAATGGCTACACCTTC
TRBD2 TRBJ2-7 few TRBV4-3 CASSRLAGAVPYEQYF TGCGCCAGCAGCCGACTAGCGGGAGCAGTTCCCTACGAGCAGTACTTC
. TRBJ2-7 . TRBV19 CASSISPTGTYEQYF TGTGCCAGTAGTATATCTCCCACGGGTACGTACGAGCAGTACTTC
TRBD2 TRBJ2-3 once TRBV7-8 CASSGGGGSVLDTQYF TGTGCCAGCAGCGGGGGGGGAGGTAGCGTCTTAGATACGCAGTATTTT
. TRBJ1-1 . TRBV15 CATSRGGVEYTEAFF TGTGCCACCAGCCGGGGAGGGGTCGAGTACACTGAAGCTTTCTTT
TRBD1 TRBJ2-7 . TRBV5-5 CASSLAVVRDRDYEQYF TGTGCCAGCAGCCTGGCAGTCGTACGGGACAGGGACTACGAGCAGTACTTC
TRBD2 TRBJ2-7 . TRBV7-9 CASSFSGGATGEQYF TGTGCCAGCAGCTTCAGCGGGGGGGCGACAGGCGAGCAGTACTTC
TRBD2 TRBJ2-3 . TRBV2 CASSGASGRYPATDTQYF TGTGCCAGCAGTGGGGCTAGCGGGAGGTACCCAGCGACAGATACGCAGTATTTT
TRBD1 TRBJ1-6 few TRBV30 CAWSALDRGLGNSPLHF TGTGCCTGGAGTGCCCTGGACAGGGGGTTAGGTAATTCACCCCTCCACTTT
. TRBJ2-7 . TRBV23-1 CASRIDRTPYEQYF TGCGCCAGCAGAATCGACAGGACCCCCTACGAGCAGTACTTC